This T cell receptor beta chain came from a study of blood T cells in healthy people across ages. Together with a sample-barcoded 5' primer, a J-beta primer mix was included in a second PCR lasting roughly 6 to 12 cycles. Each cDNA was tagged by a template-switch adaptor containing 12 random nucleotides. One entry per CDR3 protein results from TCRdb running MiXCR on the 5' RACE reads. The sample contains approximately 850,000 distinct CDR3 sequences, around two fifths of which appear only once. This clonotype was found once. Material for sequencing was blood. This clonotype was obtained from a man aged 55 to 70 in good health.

The CDR3 protein is CASSLGGQAKPQHF. The CDR3 DNA follows: TGTGCCAGCAGCTTAGGAGGGCAGGCGAAGCCCCAGCATTTT. The chain is built from TRBV7-2 and TRBJ1-5; D remains ambiguous. Per the germline V gene, CDR1 is SGHTA and CDR2 is FQGNSA. Trimming cost V 1 base and J 8 bases, with 12 bases left between them. This CDR3 spans 14 amino acids.